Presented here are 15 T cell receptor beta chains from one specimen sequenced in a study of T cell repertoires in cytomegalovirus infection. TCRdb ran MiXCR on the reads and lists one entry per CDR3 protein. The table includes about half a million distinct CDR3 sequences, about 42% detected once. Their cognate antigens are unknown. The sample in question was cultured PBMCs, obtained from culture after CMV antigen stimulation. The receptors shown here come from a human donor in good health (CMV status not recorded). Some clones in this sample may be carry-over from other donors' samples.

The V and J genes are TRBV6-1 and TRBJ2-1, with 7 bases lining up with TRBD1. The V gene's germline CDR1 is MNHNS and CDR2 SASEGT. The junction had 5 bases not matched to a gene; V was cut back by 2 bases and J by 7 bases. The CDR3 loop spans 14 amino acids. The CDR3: CASSEPYRGNEQFF. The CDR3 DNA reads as TGTGCCAGCAGTGAACCCTACAGGGGTAATGAGCAGTTCTTC.

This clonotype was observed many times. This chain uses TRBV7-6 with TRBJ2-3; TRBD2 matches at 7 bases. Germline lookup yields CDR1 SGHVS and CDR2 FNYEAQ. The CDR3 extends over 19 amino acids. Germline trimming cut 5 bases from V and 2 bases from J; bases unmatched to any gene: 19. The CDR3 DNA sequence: TGTGCCAGCAGCCCGATTTCCATATGGCGGGAGCGTTACACAGATACGCAGTATTTT. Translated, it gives CASSPISIWRERYTDTQYF.

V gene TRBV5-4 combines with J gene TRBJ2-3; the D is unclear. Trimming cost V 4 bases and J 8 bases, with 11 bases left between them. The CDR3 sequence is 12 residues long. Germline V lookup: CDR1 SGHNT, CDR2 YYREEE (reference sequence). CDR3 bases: TGTGCCAGCAGCCCCATAGTGGGTACGCAGTATTTT. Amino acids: CASSPIVGTQYF.

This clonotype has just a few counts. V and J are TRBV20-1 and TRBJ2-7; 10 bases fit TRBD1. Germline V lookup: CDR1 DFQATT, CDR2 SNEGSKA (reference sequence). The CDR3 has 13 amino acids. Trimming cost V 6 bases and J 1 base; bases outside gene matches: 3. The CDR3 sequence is CSAQGQGSYEQYF. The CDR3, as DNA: TGCAGTGCACAGGGACAGGGGTCCTACGAGCAGTACTTC.

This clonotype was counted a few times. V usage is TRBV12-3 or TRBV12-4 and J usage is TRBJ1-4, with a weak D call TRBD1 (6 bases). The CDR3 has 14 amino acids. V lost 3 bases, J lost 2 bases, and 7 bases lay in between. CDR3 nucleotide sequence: TGTGCCAGCAGTTTTAGGGGGACTAATGAAAAACTGTTTTTT. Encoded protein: CASSFRGTNEKLFF.

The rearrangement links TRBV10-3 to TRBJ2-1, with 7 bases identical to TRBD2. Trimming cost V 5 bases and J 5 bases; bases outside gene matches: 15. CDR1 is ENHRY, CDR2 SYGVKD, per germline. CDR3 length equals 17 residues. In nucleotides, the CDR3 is TGTGCCATCAGTATTTCCGCGGGAGTGAAGAGCGACAATGAGCAGTTCTTC. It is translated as CAISISAGVKSDNEQFF.

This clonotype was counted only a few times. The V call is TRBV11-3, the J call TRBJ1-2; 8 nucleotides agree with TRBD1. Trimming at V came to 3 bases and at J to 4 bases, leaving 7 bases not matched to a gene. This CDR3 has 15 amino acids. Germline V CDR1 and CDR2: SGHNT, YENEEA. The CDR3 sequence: CASSFRTGKLYGYTF. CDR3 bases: TGTGCCAGCAGCTTCCGGACAGGGAAACTCTATGGCTACACCTTC.

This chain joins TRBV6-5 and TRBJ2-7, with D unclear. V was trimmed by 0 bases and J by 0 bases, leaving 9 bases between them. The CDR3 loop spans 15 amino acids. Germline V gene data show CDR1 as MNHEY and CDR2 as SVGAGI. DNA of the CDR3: TGTGCCAGCAGTTACTCCGGGCCGAGCTCCTACGAGCAGTACTTC. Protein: CASSYSGPSSYEQYF.

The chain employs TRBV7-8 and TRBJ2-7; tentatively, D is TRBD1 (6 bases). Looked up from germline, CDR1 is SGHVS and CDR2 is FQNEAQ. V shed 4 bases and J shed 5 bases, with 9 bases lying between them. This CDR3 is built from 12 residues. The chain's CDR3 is CASSSHRDEQYF. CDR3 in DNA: TGTGCCAGCAGCTCCCACAGGGACGAGCAGTACTTC.

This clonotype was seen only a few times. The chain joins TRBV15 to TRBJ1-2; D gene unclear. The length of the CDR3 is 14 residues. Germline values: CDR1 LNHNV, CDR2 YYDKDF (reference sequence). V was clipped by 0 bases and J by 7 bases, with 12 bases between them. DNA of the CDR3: TGTGCCACCAGCAGAGATTCGGGGTTGAGTGGCTACACCTTC. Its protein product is CATSRDSGLSGYTF.

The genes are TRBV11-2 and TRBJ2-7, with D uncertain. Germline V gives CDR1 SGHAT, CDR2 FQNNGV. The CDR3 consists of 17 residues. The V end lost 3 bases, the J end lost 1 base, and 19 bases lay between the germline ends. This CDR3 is CASSFSPSVVESYEQYF. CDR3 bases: TGTGCCAGCAGCTTCTCCCCCTCGGTGGTGGAATCCTACGAGCAGTACTTC.

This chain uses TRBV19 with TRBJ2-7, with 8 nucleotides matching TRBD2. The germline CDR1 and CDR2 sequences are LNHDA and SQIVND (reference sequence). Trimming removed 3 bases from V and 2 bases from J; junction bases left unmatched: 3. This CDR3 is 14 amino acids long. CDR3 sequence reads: CASSMSGGTYEQYF. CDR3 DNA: TGTGCCAGTAGTATGAGCGGGGGAACCTACGAGCAGTACTTC.

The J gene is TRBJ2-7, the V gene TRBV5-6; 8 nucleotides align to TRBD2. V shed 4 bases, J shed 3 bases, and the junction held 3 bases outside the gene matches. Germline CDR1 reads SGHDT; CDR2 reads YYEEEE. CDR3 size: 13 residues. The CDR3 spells CASSDLAGYEQYF. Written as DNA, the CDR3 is TGTGCCAGCAGCGATCTAGCGGGCTACGAGCAGTACTTC.

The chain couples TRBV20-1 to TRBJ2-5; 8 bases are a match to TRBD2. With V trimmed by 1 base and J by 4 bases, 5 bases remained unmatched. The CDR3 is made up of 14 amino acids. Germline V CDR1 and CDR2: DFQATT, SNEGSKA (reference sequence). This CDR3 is CSARAGTSGETQYF. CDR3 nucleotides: TGCAGTGCTAGAGCAGGAACTAGCGGAGAGACCCAGTACTTC.

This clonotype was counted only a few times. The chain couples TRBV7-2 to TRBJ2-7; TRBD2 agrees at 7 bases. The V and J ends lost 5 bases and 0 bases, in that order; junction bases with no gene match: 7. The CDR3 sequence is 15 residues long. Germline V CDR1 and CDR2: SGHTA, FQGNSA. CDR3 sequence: CASSRGSGHSYEQYF. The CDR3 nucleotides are TGTGCCAGCAGCCGCGGGAGCGGCCACTCCTACGAGCAGTACTTC. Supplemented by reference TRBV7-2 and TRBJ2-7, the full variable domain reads GAGVSQSPSNKVTEKGKDVELRCDPISGHTALYWYRQSLGQGLEFLIYFQGNSAPDKSGLPSDRFSAERTGGSVSTLTIQRTQQEDSAVYLCASSRGSGHSYEQYFGPGTRLTVT.